The rows below give T cell receptor beta chains drawn from one sample of a study of graft-versus-host responses after intestinal transplantation. Here immunoSEQ multiplex PCR was the method, and the copy in TCRdb shows in-frame clones only, minus some. This table holds about 20,000 clones, about 89% found once. The sequenced sample was PBMCs, obtained 220 to 240 days after intestinal transplant. The receptors were gathered from a human patient who received an intestinal transplant, so some T cells may come from the graft donor. The CDR3 runs from the conserved cysteine through the conserved F or W. Each record gives: V gene, J gene, D gene, clone size, CDR3 protein, CDR3 DNA. D genes are given only for firm matches. Clone size appears in some rows only: once, few, many, or a class for an expanded clone.

TRBV10-2,TRBJ2-5,NA,few,CASSLTRRLGETQYF,TGCGCCAGCAGTCTAACGCGGCGACTAGGCGAGACCCAGTACTTC
TRBV9,TRBJ2-1,NA,once,CASSVERLHNEQFF,TGTGCCAGCAGCGTAGAGAGACTCCACAATGAGCAGTTCTTC
TRBV30,TRBJ1-2,NA,NA,CAWSGGNYGYTF,TGTGCCTGGAGTGGGGGAAACTATGGCTACACCTTC
TRBV5-1,TRBJ2-5,NA,NA,CASSLVVGGPDEQYF,TGCGCCAGCAGCTTGGTTGTGGGGGGGCCAGATGAGCAGTACTTC
TRBV11-3,TRBJ2-3,TRBD1,NA,CASSPGQGHTDTQYF,TGTGCCAGCAGCCCCGGACAGGGGCACACAGATACGCAGTATTTT
TRBV19,TRBJ2-7,NA,NA,CASSWTANQAYEQYF,TGTGCCAGTAGCTGGACAGCTAATCAGGCCTACGAGCAGTACTTC
TRBV20-1,TRBJ2-5,NA,NA,CSGGGETQYF,TGCAGTGGGGGCGGAGAGACCCAGTACTTC
TRBV7-9,TRBJ1-6,NA,NA,CASRGSYNSPLHF,TGTGCCAGCAGGGGCTCCTATAATTCACCCCTCCACTTT
TRBV11-2,TRBJ2-3,NA,NA,CASSSPAGMSTDTQYF,TGTGCCAGCAGCTCCCCCGCAGGGATGAGCACAGATACGCAGTATTTT
TRBV29-1,TRBJ1-2,NA,NA,CSVVEGPYGYTF,TGCAGCGTTGTGGAGGGTCCCTATGGCTACACCTTC
TRBV2,TRBJ1-5,NA,NA,CASSRDGPSYLRNQPQHF,TGTGCCAGCAGCCGGGACGGACCCAGTTACCTGCGCAATCAGCCCCAGCATTTT
TRBV19,TRBJ2-2,TRBD2,NA,CASSIRTSGNTGELFF,TGTGCCAGTAGTATAAGGACTAGCGGTAACACCGGGGAGCTGTTTTTT
TRBV29-1,TRBJ1-2,NA,NA,CSVGGTGGDDGYTF,TGCAGCGTTGGAGGGACCGGGGGGGACGATGGCTACACCTTC
TRBV4-1,TRBJ2-1,NA,NA,CASSQDRPHGPMEQFF,TGCGCCAGCAGCCAAGACCGCCCCCATGGGCCTATGGAGCAGTTCTTC